The rows below give T cell receptor beta chains drawn from one sample of a study of shared clonotypes between healthy human individuals. Produced via immunoSEQ multiplex PCR; TCRdb's table is partial and in-frame only. The sample yields approximately 720,000 clones, around 72% seen once. Sequences were obtained from memory CD4+ T cells sorted from blood. The receptor source for this set is a woman in her twenties or thirties in good health. CDR3s include the opening cysteine and the closing phenylalanine or tryptophan. Each record gives: clone size, D gene, V gene, J gene, CDR3 DNA, CDR3 protein. D genes are given only for firm matches. Size is omitted from some rows. Given values are once, few, many or a class for expanded clones.

clone_size: NA
d_call: TRBD1
v_call: TRBV5-6
j_call: TRBJ1-1
cdr3_nt: TGTGCCAGCAGCCAAGCGGACAGGGGGCATACTGAAGCTTTCTTT
cdr3_aa: CASSQADRGHTEAFF

clone_size: NA
d_call: NA
v_call: TRBV2
j_call: TRBJ2-2
cdr3_nt: TGTGCCAGCAGGGCCCCTAAGGCGAACACCGGGGAGCTGTTTTTT
cdr3_aa: CASRAPKANTGELFF

clone_size: NA
d_call: NA
v_call: TRBV28
j_call: TRBJ1-5
cdr3_nt: TGTGCCAGCAGACAGAGGGTCAATCAGCCCCAGCATTTT
cdr3_aa: CASRQRVNQPQHF

clone_size: NA
d_call: NA
v_call: TRBV2
j_call: TRBJ1-2
cdr3_nt: TGTGCCAGAGGGGGGGGAAGCTATGGCTACACCTTC
cdr3_aa: CARGGGSYGYTF

clone_size: NA
d_call: NA
v_call: TRBV5-1
j_call: TRBJ2-1
cdr3_nt: TGCGCCAGCAGCAGCGAACCCCCCGGGAGCTCCTACAATGAGCAGTTCTTC
cdr3_aa: CASSSEPPGSSYNEQFF

clone_size: NA
d_call: NA
v_call: TRBV4-1
j_call: TRBJ2-1
cdr3_nt: TGCGCCAGCAGCCATGACGGGACTTCGAATGAGCAGTTCTTC
cdr3_aa: CASSHDGTSNEQFF

clone_size: NA
d_call: NA
v_call: TRBV27
j_call: TRBJ1-1
cdr3_nt: TGTGCCAGCAGTCTTAATCCGGGACTTCTTCAAGAAGCTTTCTTT
cdr3_aa: CASSLNPGLLQEAFF

clone_size: NA
d_call: NA
v_call: TRBV15
j_call: TRBJ1-1
cdr3_nt: TGTGCCACCAGCAGACTTAGGACGGCTTTCTTT
cdr3_aa: CATSRLRTAFF

clone_size: many
d_call: NA
v_call: TRBV5-1
j_call: TRBJ2-2
cdr3_nt: TGCGCCAGCAGCTTGCCGGGAGTTACTACCGGGGAGCTGTTTTTT
cdr3_aa: CASSLPGVTTGELFF

clone_size: NA
d_call: TRBD2
v_call: TRBV10-3
j_call: TRBJ2-1
cdr3_nt: TGTGCCATCAGTGAACTAGGACTAGCGGGTTTCATGGGTGTCAATGAGCAGTTCTTC
cdr3_aa: CAISELGLAGFMGVNEQFF

clone_size: once
d_call: TRBD1
v_call: TRBV11-2
j_call: TRBJ2-1
cdr3_nt: TGTGCCAGCAGCTTAATCGGAGACAGGGACGATGAGCAGTTCTTC
cdr3_aa: CASSLIGDRDDEQFF